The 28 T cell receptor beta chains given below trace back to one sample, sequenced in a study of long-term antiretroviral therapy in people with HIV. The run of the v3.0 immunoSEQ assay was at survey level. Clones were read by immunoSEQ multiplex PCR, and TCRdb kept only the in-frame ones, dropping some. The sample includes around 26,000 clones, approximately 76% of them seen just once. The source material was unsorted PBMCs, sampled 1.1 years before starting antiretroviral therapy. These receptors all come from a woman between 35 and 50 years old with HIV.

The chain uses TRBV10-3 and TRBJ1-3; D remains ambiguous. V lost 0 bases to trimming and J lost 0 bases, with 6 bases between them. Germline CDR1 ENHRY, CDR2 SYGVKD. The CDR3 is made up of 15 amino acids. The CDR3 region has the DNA TGTGCCATCAGTGAGTCTCCGAGCTCTGGAAACACCATATATTTT. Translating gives CAISESPSSGNTIYF.

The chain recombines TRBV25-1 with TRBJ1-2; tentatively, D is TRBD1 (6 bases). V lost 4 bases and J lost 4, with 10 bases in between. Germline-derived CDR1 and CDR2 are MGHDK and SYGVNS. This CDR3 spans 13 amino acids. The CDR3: CASSAQDSYGYTF. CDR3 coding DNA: TGTGCCAGCAGTGCCCAGGACAGCTATGGCTACACCTTC.

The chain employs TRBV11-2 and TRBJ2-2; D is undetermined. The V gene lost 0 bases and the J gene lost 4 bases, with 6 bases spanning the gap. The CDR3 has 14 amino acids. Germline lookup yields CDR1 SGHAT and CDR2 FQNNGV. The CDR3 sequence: CASSLDPGTGELFF. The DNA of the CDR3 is TGTGCCAGCAGCTTAGACCCGGGCACCGGGGAGCTGTTTTTT.

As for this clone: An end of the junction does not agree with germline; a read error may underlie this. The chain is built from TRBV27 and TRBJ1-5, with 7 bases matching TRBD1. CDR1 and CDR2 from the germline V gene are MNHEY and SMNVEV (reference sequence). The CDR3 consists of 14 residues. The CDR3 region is CASSSIGPVLGTVF. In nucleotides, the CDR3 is TGTGCCAGCAGTTCAATCGGCCCGGTTCTCGGGACAGTTTTT.

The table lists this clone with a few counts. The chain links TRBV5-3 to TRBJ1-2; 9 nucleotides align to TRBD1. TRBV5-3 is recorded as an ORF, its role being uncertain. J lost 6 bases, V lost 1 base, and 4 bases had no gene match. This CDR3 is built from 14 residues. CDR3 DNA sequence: TGTGCCAGAAGCTTGAAGGGACAGGGTCATGGCTACACCTTC. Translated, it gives CARSLKGQGHGYTF.

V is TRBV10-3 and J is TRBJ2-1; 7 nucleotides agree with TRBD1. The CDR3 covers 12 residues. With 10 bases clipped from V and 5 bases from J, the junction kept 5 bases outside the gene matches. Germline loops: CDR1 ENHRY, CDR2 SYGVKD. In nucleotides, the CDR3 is TGTGCCACGACAGGGTCGGACAATGAGCAGTTCTTC. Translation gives CATTGSDNEQFF.

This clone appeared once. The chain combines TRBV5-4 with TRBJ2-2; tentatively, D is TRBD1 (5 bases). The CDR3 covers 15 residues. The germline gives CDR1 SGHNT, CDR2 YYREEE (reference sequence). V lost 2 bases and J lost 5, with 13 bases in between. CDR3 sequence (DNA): TGTGCCAGCAGCTTTTTCCAGGGTGGTACCGGGGAGCTGTTTTTT. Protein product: CASSFFQGGTGELFF.

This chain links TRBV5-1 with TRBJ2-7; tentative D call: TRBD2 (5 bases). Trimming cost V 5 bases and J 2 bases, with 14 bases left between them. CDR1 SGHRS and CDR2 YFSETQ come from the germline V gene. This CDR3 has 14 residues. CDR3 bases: TGCGCCAGCAGGGAAGAGGGTCCAACCTACGAGCAGTACTTC. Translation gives CASREEGPTYEQYF.

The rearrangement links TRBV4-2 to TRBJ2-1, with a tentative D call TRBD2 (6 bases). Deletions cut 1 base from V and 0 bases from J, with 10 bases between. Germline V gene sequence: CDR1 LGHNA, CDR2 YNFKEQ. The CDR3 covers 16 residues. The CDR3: CASSQGDWSSYNEQFF. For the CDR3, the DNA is TGTGCCAGCAGCCAAGGGGACTGGAGCTCCTACAATGAGCAGTTCTTC.

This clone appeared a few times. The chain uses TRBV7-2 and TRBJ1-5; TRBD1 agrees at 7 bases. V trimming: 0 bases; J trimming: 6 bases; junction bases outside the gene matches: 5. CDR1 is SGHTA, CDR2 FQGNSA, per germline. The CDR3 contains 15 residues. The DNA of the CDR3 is TGTGCCAGCAGCTTAGCCTCGGGACAGAGTCAGCCCCAGCATTTT. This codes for CASSLASGQSQPQHF.

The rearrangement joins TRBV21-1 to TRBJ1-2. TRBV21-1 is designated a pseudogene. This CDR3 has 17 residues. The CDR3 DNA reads TGTGCCAGCAGCAAAGCGGATTCGGGGTTAGAGAACTATGGCTACACCTTC. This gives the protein CASSKADSGLENYGYTF.

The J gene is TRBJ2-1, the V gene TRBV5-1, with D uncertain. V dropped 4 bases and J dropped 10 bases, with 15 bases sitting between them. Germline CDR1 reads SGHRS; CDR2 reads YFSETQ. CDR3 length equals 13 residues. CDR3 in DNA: TGCGCCAGCAGCCCTGGATTTAGCAACGAGCAGTTCTTC. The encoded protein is CASSPGFSNEQFF.

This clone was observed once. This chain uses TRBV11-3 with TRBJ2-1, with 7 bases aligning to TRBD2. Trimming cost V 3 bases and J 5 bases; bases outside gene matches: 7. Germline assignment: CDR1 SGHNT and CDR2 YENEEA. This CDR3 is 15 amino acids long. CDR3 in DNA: TGTGCCAGCAGCTTCGAGACTAGCCCTAACAATGAGCAGTTCTTC. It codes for CASSFETSPNNEQFF. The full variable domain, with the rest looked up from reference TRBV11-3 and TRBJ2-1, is EAGVVQSPRYKIIEKKQPVAFWCNPISGHNTLYWYLQNLGQGPELLIRYENEEAVDDSQLPKDRFSAERLKGVDSTLKIQPAELGDSAVYLCASSFETSPNNEQFFGPGTRLTVL.

CDR3: CASSYSPGGGTDTQYF. In nucleotides, the CDR3 is TGTGCCAGCAGTTACTCGCCTGGGGGGGGCACAGATACGCAGTATTTT. This chain joins TRBV6-5 and TRBJ2-3; 7 nucleotides align to TRBD2. Germline-derived CDR1 and CDR2 are MNHEY and SVGAGI. The V gene end was trimmed by 0 bases and the J gene end by 1 base; junction bases not matched to a gene: 4. This CDR3 region has 16 residues.

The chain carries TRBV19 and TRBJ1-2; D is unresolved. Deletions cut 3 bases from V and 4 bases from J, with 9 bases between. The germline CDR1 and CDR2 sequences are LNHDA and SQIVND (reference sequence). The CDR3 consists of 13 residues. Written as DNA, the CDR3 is TGTGCCAGTAGTATTCCGATAGGCTATGGCTACACCTTC. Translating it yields CASSIPIGYGYTF.

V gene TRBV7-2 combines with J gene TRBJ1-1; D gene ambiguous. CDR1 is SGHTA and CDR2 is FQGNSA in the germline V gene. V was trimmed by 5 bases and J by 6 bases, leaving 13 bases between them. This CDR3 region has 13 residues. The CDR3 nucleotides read TGTGCCAGCAGCCCCCTTCTGGCGGCTGAAGCTTTCTTT. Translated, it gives CASSPLLAAEAFF.

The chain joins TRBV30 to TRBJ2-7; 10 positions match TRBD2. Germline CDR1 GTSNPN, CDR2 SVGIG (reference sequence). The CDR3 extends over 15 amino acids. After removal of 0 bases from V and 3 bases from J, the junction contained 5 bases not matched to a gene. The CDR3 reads CAWSVLTSGNYEQYF. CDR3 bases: TGTGCCTGGAGTGTACTAACTAGCGGGAACTACGAGCAGTACTTC. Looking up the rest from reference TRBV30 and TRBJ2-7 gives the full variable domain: SQTIHQWPATLVQPVGSPLSLECTVEGTSNPNLYWYRQAAGRGLQLLFYSVGIGQISSEVPQNLSASRPQDRQFILSSKKLLLSDSGFYLCAWSVLTSGNYEQYFGPGTRLTVT.

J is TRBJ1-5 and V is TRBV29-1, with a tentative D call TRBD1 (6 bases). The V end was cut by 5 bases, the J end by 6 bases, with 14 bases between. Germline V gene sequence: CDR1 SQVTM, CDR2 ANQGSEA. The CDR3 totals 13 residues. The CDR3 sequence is CSVRSGGGQPQHF. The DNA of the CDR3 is TGCAGCGTTAGGTCGGGGGGCGGTCAGCCCCAGCATTTT.

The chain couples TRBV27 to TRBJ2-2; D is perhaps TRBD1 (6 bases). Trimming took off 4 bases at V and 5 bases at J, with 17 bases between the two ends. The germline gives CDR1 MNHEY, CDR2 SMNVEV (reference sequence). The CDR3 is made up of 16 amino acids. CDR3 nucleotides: TGTGCCAGCAGTTCATTCTTCAGGGGCGGGACCGGGGAGCTGTTTTTT. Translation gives CASSSFFRGGTGELFF.

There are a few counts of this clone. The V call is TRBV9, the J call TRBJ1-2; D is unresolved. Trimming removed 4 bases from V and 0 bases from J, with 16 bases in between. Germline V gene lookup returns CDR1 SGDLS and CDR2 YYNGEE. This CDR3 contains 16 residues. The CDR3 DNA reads TGTGCCAGCAGCCTTACCCCCGACGGAGCTAACTATGGCTACACCTTC. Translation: CASSLTPDGANYGYTF.

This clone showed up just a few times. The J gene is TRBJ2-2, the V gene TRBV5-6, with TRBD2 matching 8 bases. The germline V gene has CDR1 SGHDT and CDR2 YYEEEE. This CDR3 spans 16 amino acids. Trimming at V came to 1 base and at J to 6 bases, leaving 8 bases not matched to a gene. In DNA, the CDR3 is TGTGCCAGCAGCTTGATTCTAGCGGGCGGGTCCGGGGAGCTGTTTTTT. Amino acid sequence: CASSLILAGGSGELFF.

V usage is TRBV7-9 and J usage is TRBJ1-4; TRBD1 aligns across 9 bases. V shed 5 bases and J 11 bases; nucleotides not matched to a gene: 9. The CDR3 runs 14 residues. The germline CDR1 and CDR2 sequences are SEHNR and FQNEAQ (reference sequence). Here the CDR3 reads CASSREDRGGKLFF. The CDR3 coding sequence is TGTGCCAGCAGCAGAGAGGACAGGGGAGGCAAACTGTTTTTT.

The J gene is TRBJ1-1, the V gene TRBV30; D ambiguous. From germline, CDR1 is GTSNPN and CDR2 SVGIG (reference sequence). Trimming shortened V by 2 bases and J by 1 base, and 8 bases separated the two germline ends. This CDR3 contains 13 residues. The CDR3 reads CAWSLGTNTEAFF. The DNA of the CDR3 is TGTGCCTGGAGTCTGGGAACGAACACTGAAGCTTTCTTT.

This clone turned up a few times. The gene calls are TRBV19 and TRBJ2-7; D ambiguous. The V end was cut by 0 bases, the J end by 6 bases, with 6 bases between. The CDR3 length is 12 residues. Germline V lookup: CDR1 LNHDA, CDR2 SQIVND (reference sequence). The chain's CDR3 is CASSIDGLEQYF. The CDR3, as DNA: TGTGCCAGTAGTATAGATGGCCTCGAGCAGTACTTC.

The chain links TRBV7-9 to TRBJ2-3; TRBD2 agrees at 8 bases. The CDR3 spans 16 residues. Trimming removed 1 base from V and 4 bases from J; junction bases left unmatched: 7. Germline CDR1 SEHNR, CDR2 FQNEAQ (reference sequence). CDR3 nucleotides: TGTGCCAGCAGCTTAGATCCGGGGGGGCTACCAGATACGCAGTATTTT. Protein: CASSLDPGGLPDTQYF.

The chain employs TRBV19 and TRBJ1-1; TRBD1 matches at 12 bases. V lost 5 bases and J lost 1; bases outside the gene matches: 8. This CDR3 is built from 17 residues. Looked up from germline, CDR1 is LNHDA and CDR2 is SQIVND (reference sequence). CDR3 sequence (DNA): TGTGCCAGTAGTGCCCGACCGGGACAGGGGGCGAACACTGAAGCTTTCTTT. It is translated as CASSARPGQGANTEAFF.

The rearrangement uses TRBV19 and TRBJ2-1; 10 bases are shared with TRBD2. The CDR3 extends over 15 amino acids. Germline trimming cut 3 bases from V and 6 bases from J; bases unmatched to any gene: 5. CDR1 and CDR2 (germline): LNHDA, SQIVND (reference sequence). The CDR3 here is CASSIGERGGNEQFF. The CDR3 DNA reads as TGTGCCAGTAGTATCGGGGAGCGGGGGGGCAATGAGCAGTTCTTC.

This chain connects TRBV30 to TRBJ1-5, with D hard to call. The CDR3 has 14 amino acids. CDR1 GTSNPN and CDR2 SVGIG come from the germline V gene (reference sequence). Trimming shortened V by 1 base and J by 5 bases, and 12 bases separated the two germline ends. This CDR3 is CAWSDWREDQPQHF. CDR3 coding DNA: TGTGCCTGGAGTGATTGGAGGGAGGATCAGCCCCAGCATTTT.